This T cell receptor beta chain originates from a study of human T cells and chemical hapten exposure (dated by TCRdb to 2020 to 2022). Study-wide context: For sensitization, 2% DPC in acetone was applied to a 2 cm by 2 cm area of upper inner arm skin. Throughout the study period of about 23 weeks, patients also received therapeutic DPC doses to the scalp every week. Patch testing was performed on the upper back with Finn chambers containing 0.01% DPC, and the patch tests were scored after 6 days according to International Contact Dermatitis Research Group standards. Alopecia areata with under or over 50% scalp involvement, alopecia totalis and alopecia universalis were represented in the patient cohort, which was mostly female. The libraries were sequenced as a pool, and the TCR yield per sample differed mostly because of small variations in library volumes within the pool. This study followed changes in the peripheral blood TCR repertoire in vivo during primary and secondary sensitization of alopecia patients to the hapten diphenylcyclopropenone (DPC). Blood samples were taken from patients before sensitization (week 0) and at 2, 6 and about 24 weeks after DPC sensitization. Blood for TCR sequencing was provided by twenty-nine alopecia patients at one to four time points (pre-sensitization, 2, 6 and 24 weeks).

The time point label of this sample denotes: pre-sensitization, week 0. The treatment or condition label, as the study defines it: therapeutic diphenylcyclopropenone sensitization with weekly scalp DPC. Blood at each patch-test visit was drawn before the patch test was applied. Eligible patients were aged 18 to 70, diagnosed with alopecia, deemed suitable for DPC therapy, and excluded if pregnant. Total RNA was isolated from unfractionated whole blood collected in Tempus Blood RNA tubes. Broad study findings and their caveats: Because every patient had alopecia, a presumed autoimmune disease, the patients' immune response might differ from that of healthy individuals. Repeated subsampling changed both the strength of the expansion versus patch-test correlation and the threshold at which that correlation became significant. Patch test score correlated positively with the number of PT1 expanded TCRs, reaching significance at thresholds 8, 16 and 32 but not at 4. Expanded TCRs formed significantly more large CDR3 similarity clusters than pre-sensitization or healthy control sets, consistent with antigen-driven responses. DPC sensitization did not change the number of TCRs with a frequency above 1 in 1000, and there was no evidence of changes in global repertoire structure.

The library was produced with RACE. Sequencing was carried out with a NextSeq 500. Library preparation attached unique molecular identifiers to individual cDNA molecules for quantitative, reproducible TCR counting. For every blood RNA sample, sequencing covered both the TCR alpha and TCR beta chains. On the study's bioinformatics: Samples had a median of 95,638 TCRs, with a range from roughly 20,000 to 690,600. The Decombinator software suite was used to annotate V, J and CDR3 in the TCR reads. For the PS versus PT1 abundance plots, all samples were subsampled to the same number of TCRs (28,000). TCRs were defined as expanded if absent before sensitization and observed at least eight times at the 2-week time point. Starting from the raw public reads, TCRdb applied fastp trimming at Q25, assembled clones with MiXCR and retained in-frame beta chains. CDR3 protein duplicates are merged, each entry listing the most common genes and DNA. These V and J calls are TCRdb output, not the study's own analysis. Here the sample has approximately 400,000 distinct CDR3 sequences; roughly 4.6% occur a single time. Approximately 2.8% of the sample goes to the ten largest clones.

Reading from cysteine to phenylalanine, the CDR3 counts 12 amino acids. Just the 36-base CDR3 DNA is kept, in frame starting at base 1. The CDR1 and CDR2 encoded by the germline V gene are SGHTA and FQGNSA. V has 5 bases trimmed and J has 14 bases trimmed; junction bases matching no gene number 5. Note on this clonotype: There is no known antigen for this receptor. Qualities for individual bases were not recorded, and no much larger clone is one base off.

The TCR originated in a woman aged 45-65 years with alopecia areata. Some clones in this sample may be carry-over from other donors' samples. The sample in question was whole blood, obtained in connection with sensitization to the hapten diphenylcyclopropenone (DPC). The chain couples TRBV7-2 to TRBJ2-1, and 11 bases in between align with TRBD2. The DNA reads as follows: TGTGCCAGCAGCCCTATAGCGGGAGGGGAGTTCTTC. The encoded protein is CASSPIAGGEFF. Where the CDR3 stops, the reference TRBV7-2 and TRBJ2-1 genes take over; the full variable domain is GAGVSQSPSNKVTEKGKDVELRCDPISGHTALYWYRQSLGQGLEFLIYFQGNSAPDKSGLPSDRFSAERTGGSVSTLTIQRTQQEDSAVYLCASSPIAGGEFFGPGTRLTVL.